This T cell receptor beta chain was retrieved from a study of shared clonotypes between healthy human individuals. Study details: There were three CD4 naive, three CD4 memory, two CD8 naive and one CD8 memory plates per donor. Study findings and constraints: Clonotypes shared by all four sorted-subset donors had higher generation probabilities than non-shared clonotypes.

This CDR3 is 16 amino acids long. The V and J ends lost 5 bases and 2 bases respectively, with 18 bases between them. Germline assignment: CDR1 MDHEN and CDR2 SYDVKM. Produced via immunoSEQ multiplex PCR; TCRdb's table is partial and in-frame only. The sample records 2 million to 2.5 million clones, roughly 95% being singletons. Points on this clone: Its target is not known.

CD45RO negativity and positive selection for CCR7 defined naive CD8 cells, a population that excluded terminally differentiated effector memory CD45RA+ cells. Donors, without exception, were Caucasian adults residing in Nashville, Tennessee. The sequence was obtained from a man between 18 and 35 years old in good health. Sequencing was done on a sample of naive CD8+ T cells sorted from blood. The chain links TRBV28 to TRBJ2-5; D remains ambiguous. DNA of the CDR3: TGTGCCAGCAGTCCGTGGACGGTGAAGGCGCAAGAGACCCAGTACTTC. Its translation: CASSPWTVKAQETQYF.